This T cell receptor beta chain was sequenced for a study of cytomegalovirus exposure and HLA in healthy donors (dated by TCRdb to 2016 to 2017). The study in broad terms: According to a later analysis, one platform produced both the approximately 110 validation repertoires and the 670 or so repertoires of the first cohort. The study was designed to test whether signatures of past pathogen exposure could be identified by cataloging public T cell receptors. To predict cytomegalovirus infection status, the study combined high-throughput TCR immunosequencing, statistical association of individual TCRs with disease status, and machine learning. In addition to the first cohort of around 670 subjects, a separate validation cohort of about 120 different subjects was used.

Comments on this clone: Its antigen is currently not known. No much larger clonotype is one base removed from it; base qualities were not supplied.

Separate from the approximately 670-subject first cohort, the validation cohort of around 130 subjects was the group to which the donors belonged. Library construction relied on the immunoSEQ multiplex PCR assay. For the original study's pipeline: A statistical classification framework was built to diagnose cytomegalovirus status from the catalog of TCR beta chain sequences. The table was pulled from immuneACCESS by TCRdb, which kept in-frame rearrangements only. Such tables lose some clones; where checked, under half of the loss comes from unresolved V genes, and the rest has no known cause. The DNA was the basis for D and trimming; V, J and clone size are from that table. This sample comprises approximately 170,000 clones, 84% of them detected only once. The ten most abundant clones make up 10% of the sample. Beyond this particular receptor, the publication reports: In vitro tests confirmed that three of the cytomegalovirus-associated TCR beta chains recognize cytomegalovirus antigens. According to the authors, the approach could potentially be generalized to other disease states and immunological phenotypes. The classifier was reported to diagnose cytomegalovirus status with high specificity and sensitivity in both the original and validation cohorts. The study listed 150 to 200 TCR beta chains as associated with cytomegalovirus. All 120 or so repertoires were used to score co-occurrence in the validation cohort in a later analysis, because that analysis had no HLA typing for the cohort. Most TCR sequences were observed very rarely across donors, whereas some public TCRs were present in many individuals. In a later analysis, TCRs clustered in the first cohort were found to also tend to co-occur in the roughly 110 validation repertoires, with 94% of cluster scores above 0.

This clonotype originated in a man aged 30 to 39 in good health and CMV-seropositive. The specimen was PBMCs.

The DNA is TGTGCCAGCAGTGGGACTAGCGGGGCAGAGACCCAGTACTTC. Its coded protein is CASSGTSGAETQYF. The receptor chain draws on TRBV2 and TRBJ2-5; 12 of the junction bases match TRBD2. Per the germline V gene, SNHLY is the CDR1 and FYNNEI is the CDR2. The junction shows trimming of 4 bases on V and 4 bases on J, and the gene matches do not reach 1 base of it. The CDR3 contains 14 residues, cysteine and phenylalanine counted. The read is trimmed to its CDR3 DNA, 42 bases read in frame from base 1. Reference TRBV2 and TRBJ2-5 genes cover what lies past the CDR3, so the full variable domain is EPEVTQTPSHQVTQMGQEVILRCVPISNHLYFYWYRQILGQKVEFLVSFYNNEISEKSEIFDDQFSVERPDGSNFTLKIRSTKLEDSAMYFCASSGTSGAETQYFGPGTRLLVL.